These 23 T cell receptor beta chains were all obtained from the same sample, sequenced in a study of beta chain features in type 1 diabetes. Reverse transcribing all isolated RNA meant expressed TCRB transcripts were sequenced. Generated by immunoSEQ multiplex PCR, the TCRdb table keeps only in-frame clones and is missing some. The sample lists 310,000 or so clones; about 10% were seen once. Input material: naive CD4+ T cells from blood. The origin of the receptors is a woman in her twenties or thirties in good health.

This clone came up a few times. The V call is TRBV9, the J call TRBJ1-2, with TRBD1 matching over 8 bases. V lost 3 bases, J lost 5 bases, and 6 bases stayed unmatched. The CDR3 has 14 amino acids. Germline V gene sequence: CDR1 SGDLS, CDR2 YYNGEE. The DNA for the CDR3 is TGTGCCAGCAGCGAACAGGGGGTAGGATATGGCTACACCTTC. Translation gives CASSEQGVGYGYTF.

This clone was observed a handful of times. This CDR3 reads CASNRPTGELFF. The CDR3 region has the DNA TGCGCCAGCAATCGTCCCACCGGGGAGCTGTTTTTT. The J gene is TRBJ2-2, the V gene TRBV5-1, with D hard to call. Trimming removed 6 bases from V and 4 bases from J, with 7 bases in between. The CDR3 has 12 residues. Germline V gives CDR1 SGHRS, CDR2 YFSETQ.

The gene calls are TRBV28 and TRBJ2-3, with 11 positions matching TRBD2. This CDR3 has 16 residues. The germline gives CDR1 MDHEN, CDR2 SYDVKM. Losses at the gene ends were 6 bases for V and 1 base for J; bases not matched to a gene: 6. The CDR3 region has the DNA TGTGCCAGCAGCAACCCGGGACTAGCGGGCACAGATACGCAGTATTTT. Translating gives CASSNPGLAGTDTQYF.

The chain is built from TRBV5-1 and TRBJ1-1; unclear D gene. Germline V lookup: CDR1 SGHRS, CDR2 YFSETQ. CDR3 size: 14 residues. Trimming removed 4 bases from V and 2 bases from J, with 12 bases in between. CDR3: CASSTTTANTEAFF. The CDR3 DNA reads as TGCGCCAGCAGCACAACCACAGCTAACACTGAAGCTTTCTTT. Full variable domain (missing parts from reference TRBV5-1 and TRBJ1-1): KAGVTQTPRYLIKTRGQQVTLSCSPISGHRSVSWYQQTPGQGLQFLFEYFSETQRNKGNFPGRFSGRQFSNSRSEMNVSTLELGDSALYLCASSTTTANTEAFFGQGTRLTVV.

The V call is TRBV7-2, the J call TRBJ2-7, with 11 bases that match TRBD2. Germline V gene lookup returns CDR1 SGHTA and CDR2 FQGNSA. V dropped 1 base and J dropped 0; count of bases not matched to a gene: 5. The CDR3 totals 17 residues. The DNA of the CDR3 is TGTGCCAGCAGCTTAGGTGGTAGCGGGAGGGGCTCCTACGAGCAGTACTTC. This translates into CASSLGGSGRGSYEQYF.

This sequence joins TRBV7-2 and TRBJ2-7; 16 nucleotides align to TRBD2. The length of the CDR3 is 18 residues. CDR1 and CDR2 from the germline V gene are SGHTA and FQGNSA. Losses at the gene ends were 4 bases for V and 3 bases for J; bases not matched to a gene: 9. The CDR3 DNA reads TGTGCCAGCAGCTCCTCCGGGACTAGCGGGAGGGCCTTCTACGAGCAGTACTTC. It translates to CASSSSGTSGRAFYEQYF.

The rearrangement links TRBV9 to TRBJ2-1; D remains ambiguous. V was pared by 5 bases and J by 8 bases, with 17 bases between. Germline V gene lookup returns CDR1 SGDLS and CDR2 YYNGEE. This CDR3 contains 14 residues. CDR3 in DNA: TGTGCCAGCAGACCAACCGGAACAGCCGATGAGCAGTTCTTC. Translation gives CASRPTGTADEQFF.

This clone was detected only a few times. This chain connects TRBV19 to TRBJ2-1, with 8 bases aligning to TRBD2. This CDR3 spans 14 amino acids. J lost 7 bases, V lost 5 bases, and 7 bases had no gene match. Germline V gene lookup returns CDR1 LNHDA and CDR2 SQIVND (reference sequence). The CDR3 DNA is TGTGCCAGTAGTCCCTTAGCGGGATATAATGAGCAGTTCTTC. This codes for CASSPLAGYNEQFF.

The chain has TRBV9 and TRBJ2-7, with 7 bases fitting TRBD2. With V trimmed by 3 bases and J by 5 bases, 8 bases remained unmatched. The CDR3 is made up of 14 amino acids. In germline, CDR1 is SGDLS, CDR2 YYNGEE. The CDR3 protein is CASSGGGPFHEQYF. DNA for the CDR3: TGTGCCAGCAGCGGGGGAGGGCCATTCCACGAGCAGTACTTC.

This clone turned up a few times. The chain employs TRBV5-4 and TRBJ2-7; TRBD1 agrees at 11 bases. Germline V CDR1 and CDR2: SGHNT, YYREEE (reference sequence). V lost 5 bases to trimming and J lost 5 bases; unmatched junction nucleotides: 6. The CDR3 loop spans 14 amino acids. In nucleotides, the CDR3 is TGTGCCAGCAGATACGGACAGGGGGCAAACGAGCAGTACTTC. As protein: CASRYGQGANEQYF.

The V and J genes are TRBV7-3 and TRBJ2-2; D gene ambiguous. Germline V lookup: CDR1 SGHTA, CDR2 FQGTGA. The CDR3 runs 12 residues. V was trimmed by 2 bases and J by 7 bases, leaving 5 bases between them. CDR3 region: CASSLSGGELFF. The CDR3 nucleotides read TGTGCCAGCAGCTTATCCGGCGGGGAGCTGTTTTTT.

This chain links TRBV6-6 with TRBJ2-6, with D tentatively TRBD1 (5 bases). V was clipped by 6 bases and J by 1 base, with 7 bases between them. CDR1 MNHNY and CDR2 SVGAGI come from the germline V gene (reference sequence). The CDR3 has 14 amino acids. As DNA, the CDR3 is TGTGCCAGCAGAAGGGGTTCTGGGGCCAACGTCCTGACTTTC. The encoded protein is CASRRGSGANVLTF.

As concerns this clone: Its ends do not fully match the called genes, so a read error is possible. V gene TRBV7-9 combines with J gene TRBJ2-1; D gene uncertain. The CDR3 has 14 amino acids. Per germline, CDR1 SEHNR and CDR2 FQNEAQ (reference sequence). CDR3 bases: TGTGCCAGCAGGGGTGCTAGTTTTAACAACGAGCAGTTCTTC. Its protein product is CASRGASFNNEQFF.

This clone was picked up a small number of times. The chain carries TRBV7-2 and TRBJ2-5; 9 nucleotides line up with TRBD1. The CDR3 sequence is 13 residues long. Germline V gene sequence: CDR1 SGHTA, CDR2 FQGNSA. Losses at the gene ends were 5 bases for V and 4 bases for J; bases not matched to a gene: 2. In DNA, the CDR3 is TGTGCCAGCAGCAGACAGGGGGTAGAGACCCAGTACTTC. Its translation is CASSRQGVETQYF.

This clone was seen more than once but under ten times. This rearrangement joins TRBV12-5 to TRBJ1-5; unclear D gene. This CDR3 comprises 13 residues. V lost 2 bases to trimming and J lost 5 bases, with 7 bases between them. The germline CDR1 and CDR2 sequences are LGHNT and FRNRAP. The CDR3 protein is CASGLPGDQPQHF. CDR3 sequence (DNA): TGTGCTAGTGGTTTGCCGGGAGATCAGCCCCAGCATTTT. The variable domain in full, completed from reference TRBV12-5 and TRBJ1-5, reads DARVTQTPRHKVTEMGQEVTMRCQPILGHNTVFWYRQTMMQGLELLAYFRNRAPLDDSGMPKDRFSAEMPDATLATLKIQPSEPRDSAVYFCASGLPGDQPQHFGDGTRLSIL.

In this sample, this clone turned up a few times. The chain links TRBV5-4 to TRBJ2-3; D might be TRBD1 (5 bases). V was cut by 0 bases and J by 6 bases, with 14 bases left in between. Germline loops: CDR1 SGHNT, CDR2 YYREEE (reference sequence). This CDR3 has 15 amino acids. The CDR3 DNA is TGTGCCAGCAGCTTGGCGCAGGGCCAGCTGGATACGCAGTATTTT. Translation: CASSLAQGQLDTQYF.

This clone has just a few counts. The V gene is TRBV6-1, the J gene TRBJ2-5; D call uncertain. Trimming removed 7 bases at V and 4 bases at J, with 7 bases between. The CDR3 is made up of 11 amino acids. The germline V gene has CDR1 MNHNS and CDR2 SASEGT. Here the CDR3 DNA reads TGTGCCAGCATGTCAGTAGAGACCCAGTACTTC. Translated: CASMSVETQYF.

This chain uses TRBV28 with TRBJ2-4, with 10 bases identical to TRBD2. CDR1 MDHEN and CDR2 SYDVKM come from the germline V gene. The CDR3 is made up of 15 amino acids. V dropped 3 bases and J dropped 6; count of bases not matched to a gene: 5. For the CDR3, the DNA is TGTGCCAGCAGTTTCCTAGCGGGAGCGGCAAACATTCAGTACTTC. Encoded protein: CASSFLAGAANIQYF.

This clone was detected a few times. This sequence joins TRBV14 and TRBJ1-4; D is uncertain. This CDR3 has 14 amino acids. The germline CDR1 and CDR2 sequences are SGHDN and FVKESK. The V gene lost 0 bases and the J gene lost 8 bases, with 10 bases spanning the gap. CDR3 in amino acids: CASSQDWRPEKLFF. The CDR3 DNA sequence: TGTGCCAGCAGCCAAGATTGGAGACCAGAAAAACTGTTTTTT.

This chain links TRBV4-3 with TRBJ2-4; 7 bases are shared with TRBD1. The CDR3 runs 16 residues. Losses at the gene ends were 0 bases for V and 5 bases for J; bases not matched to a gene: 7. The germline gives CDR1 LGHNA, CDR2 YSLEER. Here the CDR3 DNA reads TGCGCCAGCAGCCAAGAGGACAGGCCCCCACAAAACATTCAGTACTTC. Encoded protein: CASSQEDRPPQNIQYF.

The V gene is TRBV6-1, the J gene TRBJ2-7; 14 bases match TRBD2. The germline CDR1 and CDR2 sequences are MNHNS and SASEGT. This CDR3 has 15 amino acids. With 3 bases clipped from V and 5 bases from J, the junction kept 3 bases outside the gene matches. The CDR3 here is CASSETSGRADEQYF. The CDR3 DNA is TGTGCCAGCAGTGAGACTAGCGGGAGGGCCGACGAGCAGTACTTC.

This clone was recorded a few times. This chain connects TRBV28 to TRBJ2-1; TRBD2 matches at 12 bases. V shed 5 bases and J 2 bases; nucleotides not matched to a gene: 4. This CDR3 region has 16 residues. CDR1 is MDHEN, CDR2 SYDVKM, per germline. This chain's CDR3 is CASSPRTSGTYNEQFF. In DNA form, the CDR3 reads TGTGCCAGCAGTCCCCGGACTAGCGGGACCTACAATGAGCAGTTCTTC.

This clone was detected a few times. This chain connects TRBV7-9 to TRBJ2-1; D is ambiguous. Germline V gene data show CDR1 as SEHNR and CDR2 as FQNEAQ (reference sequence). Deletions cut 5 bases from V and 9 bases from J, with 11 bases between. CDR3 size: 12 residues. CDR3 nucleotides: TGTGCCAGCAGCCAGGCCTCCACTGAGCAGTTCTTC. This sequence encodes CASSQASTEQFF.